These T cell receptor beta chains were read from a single sample in a study of shared clonotypes between healthy human individuals. Here immunoSEQ multiplex PCR was the method, and the copy in TCRdb shows in-frame clones only, minus some. The sample has about 1.9 million clones; around 93% are singletons. Material for sequencing was naive CD8+ T cells from PBMCs. The receptors come from a man aged 18 to 35 in good health. Some clones in this sample may be carry-over from other donors' samples. Both conserved end residues are part of each CDR3. Fields, in order: clone size, D gene, V gene, J gene, CDR3 DNA, CDR3 protein. The D gene is left open where the match is weak. Clone size is not always given. Where it is, it says once, few, many or a class for expanded clones.

NA	TRBD2	TRBV12-5	TRBJ2-5	TGTGCTAGTGGTTACGGACTAGCACCTCAAGGGAGGGGAGAGACCCAGTACTTC	CASGYGLAPQGRGETQYF
NA	TRBD2	TRBV15	TRBJ2-7	TGTGCCACCAGCAGCGTGCCGGGACTAGCGGTAAAATTGGACTACGAGCAGTACTTC	CATSSVPGLAVKLDYEQYF
NA	NA	TRBV9	TRBJ1-2	TGTGCCAGCAGCGTGTTTCAGAACAACCTCTATGGCTACACCTTC	CASSVFQNNLYGYTF
once	NA	TRBV2	TRBJ1-5	TGTGCCAGCAGCCCCCGCCCCCTCAATCAGCCCCAGCATTTT	CASSPRPLNQPQHF
NA	NA	TRBV7-8	TRBJ2-5	TGTGCCAGCGGAGACCGGGGGGCCTACCAAGAGACCCAGTACTTC	CASGDRGAYQETQYF
once	NA	TRBV4-1	TRBJ1-2	TGCGCCAGCAGCCAAGATCAGGGGCTCATCCTCTATGGCTACACCTTC	CASSQDQGLILYGYTF
NA	NA	TRBV7-2	TRBJ1-1	TGTGCCAGCAGCTTAGAGGGGATGAACACTGAAGCTTTCTTT	CASSLEGMNTEAFF
NA	NA	TRBV2	TRBJ2-5	TGTGCCAGCAGTGAGTACAGGAGTCAAGAGACCCAGTACTTC	CASSEYRSQETQYF
NA	NA	TRBV28	TRBJ2-4	TGTGCCAGTTCCTCCAGGGGGCGGGAGAAACACATTCAGTACTTC	CASSSRGREKHIQYF
NA	NA	TRBV27	TRBJ2-7	TGTGCCAGCAGTTTATCCGCAGGGCTCCCCTACGAGCAGTACTTC	CASSLSAGLPYEQYF
NA	NA	TRBV27	TRBJ2-1	TGTGCCAGCAGTCCCCTATTGGTGGGAGCCTGGGATGAGCAGTTCTTC	CASSPLLVGAWDEQFF
NA	NA	TRBV27	TRBJ2-6	TGTGCCAGCAGTGAAACGGGACCCCTCTCTGGGGCCAACGTCCTGACTTTC	CASSETGPLSGANVLTF
NA	TRBD1	TRBV19	TRBJ2-7	TGTGCCAGTAGTATAGAATTGGGACAGATCGAGCAGTACTTC	CASSIELGQIEQYF
NA	NA	TRBV6-1	TRBJ1-2	TGTGCCAGCAGTGAAGCGGCCAGGGGAAACTATGGCTACACCTTC	CASSEAARGNYGYTF
NA	NA	TRBV7-2	TRBJ2-1	TGTGCCAGCAGCCTAGAGGGTCGGAGCCGGCGGGATGAGCAGTTCTTC	CASSLEGRSRRDEQFF
NA	TRBD1	TRBV11-2	TRBJ2-5	TGTGCCAGCAGCTGGGGGACAGGGGGACAAGAGACCCAGTACTTC	CASSWGTGGQETQYF
NA	NA	TRBV29-1	TRBJ2-7	TGCAGCGTTGCCGGCGCTTCGGGAGACCCCTACGAGCAGTACTTC	CSVAGASGDPYEQYF
NA	TRBD1	TRBV9	TRBJ1-2	TGTGCCAGCAGCGGCCCGGACAGGGATGTCTATGGCTACACCTTC	CASSGPDRDVYGYTF
NA	NA	TRBV28	TRBJ1-5	TGTGCCAGCAGTTTGAGAGTTGAGGGTCAGCCCCAGCATTTT	CASSLRVEGQPQHF
NA	NA	TRBV27	TRBJ2-4	TGTGCCAGCAGTTTATCCGCTATCCTAGCCAAAAACATTCAGTACTTC	CASSLSAILAKNIQYF
NA	NA	TRBV4-3	TRBJ1-2	TGCGCCAGCAGCCAAGATCGACGGGGGGCGCAGGGCTACACCTTC	CASSQDRRGAQGYTF
NA	NA	TRBV6-5	TRBJ1-2	TGTGCCAGCAGTCTAGGACAGCCTAACTATGGCTACACCTTC	CASSLGQPNYGYTF
NA	NA	TRBV30	TRBJ1-2	TGTGCCTGGAGTGTAAGGGGCCCCTTACTTTACACCTTC	CAWSVRGPLLYTF
NA	TRBD1	TRBV30	TRBJ1-1	TGTGCCTACAGGGGCGAGGGGACTGAAGCTTTCTTT	CAYRGEGTEAFF
NA	TRBD1	TRBV7-9	TRBJ2-7	TGTGCCAGCAGCCCATGGACAGGGGGTCCGTTAGAGCAGTACTTC	CASSPWTGGPLEQYF
once	TRBD1	TRBV5-1	TRBJ2-5	TGCGCCAGCAGCTTGGGAGGGGGCGAACAAGAGACCCAGTACTTC	CASSLGGGEQETQYF
NA	NA	TRBV9	TRBJ2-7	TGTGCCAGCAGCGTAGTGGGAGACAGCTACGAGCAGTACTTC	CASSVVGDSYEQYF